The clone carrying this TCR beta chain has just one count. These data are taken from a study of blood T cell repertoires in COVID-19. The CDR3 is 13 amino acids. Trimming took 6 bases from V and 8 from J; bases not matched to a gene: 8. Germline-derived CDR1 and CDR2 are MGHDK and SYGVNS. Sequenced by immunoSEQ multiplex PCR; TCRdb stores in-frame clones only, minus some. Among tens of thousands of clones listed, 85% to 90% were seen once. Input material: peripheral blood. This sequence originates from a human donor in a cohort sampled during active COVID-19. The rearrangement joins TRBV25-1 to TRBJ1-2, with 8 bases aligning to TRBD1. The CDR3 spells CASRDREKGGYTF. The CDR3 DNA sequence: TGTGCCAGCAGGGACAGGGAAAAAGGGGGCTACACCTTC.